This T cell receptor beta chain is from a study of tumor-infiltrating lymphocytes in localized non-small cell lung cancer listed by TCRdb under 2021. Context from the whole study: Several histologies were represented in the cohort, which also included both smokers and never-smokers as well as patients whose samples were collected after neoadjuvant chemotherapy. TCR sequencing was one of several integrated assays, alongside flow cytometry, multiplex immunofluorescence, RNA-seq, exome sequencing and proteomics, applied to the same patients. For under 65 patients, immunoSEQ T-cell fraction was compared between paired tumor and uninvolved lung. In total, the ICON cohort was made up of 150 or so surgical patients who had localized non-small cell lung cancer and whose tumors were resected. Resected tumor tissue and uninvolved lung tissue described as non-adjacent to the tumor were contributed by each patient, with both tissues obtained from the same patient. Study-level results and caveats: TCRbeta sequencing supported higher T cell infiltration in tumors than in uninvolved lung tissue, consistent with immunofluorescence CD3 counts. The TCR-derived T-cell fraction showed no difference between the flow cytometry-defined immunotypes IM1 (good prognosis) and IM2 (poor prognosis). Different pieces of the same tissue were used for different assays, so technical variation could not be separated from intratumor heterogeneity. Tumor T-cell fraction from TCR sequencing was not associated with recurrence-free survival (p = 0.61). Because assay coverage varied across patients depending on available tissue quantity, TCR sequencing was performed for only a subset of the cohort.

TCR sequencing with the immunoSEQ assay provided the T-cell fraction in tumor and uninvolved lung tissue. The authors' analysis ran thus. For survival analysis, patients were split into high (upper tertile) and low (lower two tertiles) T-cell fraction groups and compared by log-rank test. A signed-rank test was used to check for differences in T-cell fraction between paired tumor and uninvolved lung. In its TCRdb copy, this immuneACCESS table keeps in-frame sequences only and misses some clones. Where compared with another copy, unresolved V genes explain less than half of these, and the others have no known cause. That table furnishes V, J and clone size, whereas the DNA furnished D and trimming. The sample yields approximately 5,100 clones; 81% were counted once. The top ten clonotypes cover 9% to 10% of the sample. ICON enrollment began in April 2016, and the last patient was enrolled in late 2018. Fresh tumor and matched uninvolved tissue for in-depth immune analyses, including TCR sequencing, were collected from a subcohort of approximately 81 patients. TCR sequencing was performed on DNA isolated from bulk tissue, without cell sorting.

Comment on this clone: This receptor's antigen is unknown. The sample holds no much larger clone one base away, and base qualities are not on file.

The CDR3 covers 15 residues, taking in both the cysteine and the phenylalanine. Just the 45-base CDR3 DNA is kept, in frame starting at base 1. Cut back by 4 bases and 6 bases, the V and J ends lie 15 bases apart. The germline V gene provides CDR1 SGHDN and CDR2 FVKESK. The V gene is TRBV14 and the J gene is TRBJ2-2, and perhaps TRBD1 as D gene, on 6 matching bases. The sequence was collected from a human donor with non-small cell lung cancer. Sequencing was carried out using lung tumor tissue. CDR3 sequence: CASSRDTAMPGELFF. Read as DNA, the sequence is TGTGCCAGCAGCCGGGACACGGCCATGCCCGGGGAGCTGTTTTTT.